The clone carrying this T cell receptor (beta chain) showed up just a few times. Its antigen is still unknown. It was version v3.0 of the immunoSEQ assay that was run at survey level. The assay was immunoSEQ multiplex PCR, and TCRdb's table has in-frame clones only and misses some. The table lists fewer than 40,000 clones, around three quarters of them singletons. The data derive from a study of long-term antiretroviral therapy in people with HIV. J lost 9 bases, V lost 5 bases, and 6 bases had no gene match. Germline V gives CDR1 SNHLY, CDR2 FYNNEI. The CDR3 contains 13 residues. All participants with HIV were treated in the United States. Study-level points and caveats: HIV repertoires showed narrower CDR3 length ranges than controls. Following ART, diversity rose but still fell short of transplant donor controls.

This clonotype originated in a young man with HIV. The material was unsorted PBMCs, obtained 3.4 years after starting antiretroviral therapy. This chain uses TRBV2 with TRBJ1-2; TRBD1 aligns across 10 bases. The CDR3 bases are TGTGCCAGCAGTCCCGGGACAGGGGATCGCTACACCTTC. This translates into CASSPGTGDRYTF. Looking up the rest from reference TRBV2 and TRBJ1-2 gives the full variable domain: EPEVTQTPSHQVTQMGQEVILRCVPISNHLYFYWYRQILGQKVEFLVSFYNNEISEKSEIFDDQFSVERPDGSNFTLKIRSTKLEDSAMYFCASSPGTGDRYTFGSGTRLTVV.